This T cell receptor beta chain is drawn from a study of cytomegalovirus exposure and HLA in healthy donors. Study in general: Unique TCRs from HLA-typed donors, roughly 87 million of them, were held in an early data release.

The CDR3 sequence is 16 residues long. V shed 0 bases and J 2 bases; nucleotides not matched to a gene: 7. The V gene's germline CDR1 is MGHRA and CDR2 YSYEKL. Primers included in the PCR were 60 Vbeta and 13 Jbeta primers. As originally analysed: Around 9.9 million shared chains were among the approximately 87 million unique TCR beta chains that a later analysis counted. Method: immunoSEQ multiplex PCR; TCRdb's copy keeps in-frame clones and lacks some. V and J calls and clone size are copied from that table; D and trimming were computed from the DNA. This sample has over 75,000 clones, with about 70% found just once. Notes on the study in general: A missense variant in DCLRE1C was later tied to TCR beta V- and J-gene trimming.

For this clone: Its antigen is not known.

The sequenced sample consisted of PBMCs. The receptor comes from a man aged 30 to 39 in good health and CMV-seronegative. The gene calls are TRBV4-1 and TRBJ2-7; 7 positions match TRBD2. The CDR3 DNA reads TGCGCCAGCAGCCAAGACGATAGCGGGTTTACCTACGAGCAGTACTTC. Translated: CASSQDDSGFTYEQYF.